The present TCR beta chain was sequenced within a study of blood T cells in healthy people across ages. CDR3 size: 13 residues. CDR1 and CDR2 (germline): LGHNA, YNFKEQ. Trimming shortened V by 0 bases and J by 8 bases, and 8 bases separated the two germline ends. The use of a sample-barcoded 5' primer and a J-beta primer mix characterized a second PCR of 7 to 11 cycles. TCRdb reanalysed the 5' RACE reads using MiXCR and keeps one entry per CDR3 protein. The sample comprises some 850,000 distinct CDR3 sequences, about 26% of which are singletons, and 3% rests with the top ten. These same records also appear under a second study, on T cells of mothers and their children. That source reports: Comparable shaping of TCR recombination output by thymic selection was observed in related and unrelated pairs.

Material for sequencing was blood. The rearrangement uses TRBV4-2 and TRBJ2-1; D gene unclear. This receptor was identified in a boy between 10 and 17 years old in good health. The CDR3: CASSQEGFYEQFF. The CDR3, as DNA: TGTGCCAGCAGCCAAGAGGGGTTCTATGAGCAGTTCTTC.